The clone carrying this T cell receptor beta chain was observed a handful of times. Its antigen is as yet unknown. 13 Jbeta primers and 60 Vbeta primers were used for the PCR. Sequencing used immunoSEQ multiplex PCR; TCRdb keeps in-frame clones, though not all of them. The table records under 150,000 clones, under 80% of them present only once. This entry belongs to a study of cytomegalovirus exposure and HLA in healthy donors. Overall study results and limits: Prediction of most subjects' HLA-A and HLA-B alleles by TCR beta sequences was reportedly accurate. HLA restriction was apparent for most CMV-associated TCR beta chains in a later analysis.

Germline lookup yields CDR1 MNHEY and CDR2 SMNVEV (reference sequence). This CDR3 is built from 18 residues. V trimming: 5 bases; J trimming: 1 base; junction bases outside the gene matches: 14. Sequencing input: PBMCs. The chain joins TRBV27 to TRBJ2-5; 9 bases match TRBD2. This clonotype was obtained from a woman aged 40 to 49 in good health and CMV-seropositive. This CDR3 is CASSPRPPLAGFQETQYF. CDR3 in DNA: TGTGCCAGCAGTCCAAGGCCCCCTCTAGCGGGGTTCCAAGAGACCCAGTACTTC.